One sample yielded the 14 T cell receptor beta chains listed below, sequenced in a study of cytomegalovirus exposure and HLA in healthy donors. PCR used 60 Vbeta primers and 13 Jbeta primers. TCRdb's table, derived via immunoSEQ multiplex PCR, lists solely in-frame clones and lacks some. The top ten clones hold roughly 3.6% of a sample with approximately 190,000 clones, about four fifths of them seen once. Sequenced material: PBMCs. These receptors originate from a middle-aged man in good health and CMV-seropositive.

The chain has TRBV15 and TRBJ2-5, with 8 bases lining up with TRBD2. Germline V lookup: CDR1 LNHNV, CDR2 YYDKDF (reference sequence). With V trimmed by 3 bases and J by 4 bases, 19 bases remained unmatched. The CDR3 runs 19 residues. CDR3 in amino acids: CATSSPGGFSVRLRETQYF. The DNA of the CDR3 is TGTGCCACCAGCAGTCCGGGAGGGTTTTCCGTCCGTTTAAGAGAGACCCAGTACTTC. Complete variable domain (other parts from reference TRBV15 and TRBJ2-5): DAMVIQNPRYQVTQFGKPVTLSCSQTLNHNVMYWYQQKSSQAPKLLFHYYDKDFNNEADTPDNFQSRRPNTSFCFLDIRSPGLGDTAMYLCATSSPGGFSVRLRETQYFGPGTRLLVL.

The CDR3, as DNA: TGTGCCAGCAGTGTCACAGGGGTCGGGGCCAACGTCCTGACTTTC. Residues: CASSVTGVGANVLTF. V and J are TRBV27 and TRBJ2-6, with 7 bases lining up with TRBD1. The CDR3 contains 15 residues. Germline lookup yields CDR1 MNHEY and CDR2 SMNVEV (reference sequence). The V segment lost 5 bases and the J segment 4 bases; nucleotides outside the gene matches: 5. The full variable domain, rest sourced from reference TRBV27 and TRBJ2-6, is EAQVTQNPRYLITVTGKKLTVTCSQNMNHEYMSWYRQDPGLGLRQIYYSMNVEVTDKGDVPEGYKVSRKEKRNFPLILESPSPNQTSLYFCASSVTGVGANVLTFGAGSRLTVL.

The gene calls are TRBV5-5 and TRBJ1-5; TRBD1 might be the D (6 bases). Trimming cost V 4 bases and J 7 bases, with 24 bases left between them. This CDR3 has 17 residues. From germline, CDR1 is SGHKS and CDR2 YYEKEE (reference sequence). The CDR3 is CASSDSPYRAELQPQHF. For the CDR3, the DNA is TGTGCCAGCAGCGACTCCCCGTACAGGGCTGAACTGCAGCCCCAGCATTTT.

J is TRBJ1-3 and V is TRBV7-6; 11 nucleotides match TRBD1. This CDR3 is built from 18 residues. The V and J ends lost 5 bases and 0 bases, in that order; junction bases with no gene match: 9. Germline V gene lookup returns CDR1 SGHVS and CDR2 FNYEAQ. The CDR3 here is CASSPGQGALSSGNTIYF. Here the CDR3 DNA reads TGTGCCAGCAGCCCCGGACAGGGGGCCCTTAGCTCTGGAAACACCATATATTTT.

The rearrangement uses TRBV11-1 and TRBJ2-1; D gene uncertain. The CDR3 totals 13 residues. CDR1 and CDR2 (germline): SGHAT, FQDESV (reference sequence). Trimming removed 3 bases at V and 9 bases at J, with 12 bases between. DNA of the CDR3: TGTGCCAGCAGCTTGTTTACTGAGGTTGAGCAGTTCTTC. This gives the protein CASSLFTEVEQFF. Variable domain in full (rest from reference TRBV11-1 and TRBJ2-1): EAEVAQSPRYKITEKSQAVAFWCDPISGHATLYWYRQILGQGPELLVQFQDESVVDDSQLPKDRFSAERLKGVDSTLKIQPAELGDSAMYLCASSLFTEVEQFFGPGTRLTVL.

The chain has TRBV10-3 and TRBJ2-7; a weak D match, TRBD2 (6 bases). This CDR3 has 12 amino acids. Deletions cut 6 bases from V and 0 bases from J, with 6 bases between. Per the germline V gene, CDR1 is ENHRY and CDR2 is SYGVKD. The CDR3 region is CAIRGGSYEQYF. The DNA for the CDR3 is TGTGCCATCAGGGGAGGCTCCTACGAGCAGTACTTC.

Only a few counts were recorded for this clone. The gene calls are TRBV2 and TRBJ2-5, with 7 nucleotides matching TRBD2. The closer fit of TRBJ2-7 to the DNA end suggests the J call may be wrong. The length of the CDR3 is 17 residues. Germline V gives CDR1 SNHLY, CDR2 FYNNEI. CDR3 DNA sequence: TGTGCCAGCAGTGAGGGCCCAGGCGGGAGTGGATCCTACGAGCAGTACTTC. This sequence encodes CASSEGPGGSGSYEQYF.

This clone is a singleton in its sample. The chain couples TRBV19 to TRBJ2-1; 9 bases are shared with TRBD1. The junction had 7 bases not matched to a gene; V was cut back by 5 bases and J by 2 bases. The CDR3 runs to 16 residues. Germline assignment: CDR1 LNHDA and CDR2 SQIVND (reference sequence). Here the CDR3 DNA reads TGTGCCAGTAGTCTAATCAGGACAGGGGCCTACAATGAGCAGTTCTTC. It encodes CASSLIRTGAYNEQFF.

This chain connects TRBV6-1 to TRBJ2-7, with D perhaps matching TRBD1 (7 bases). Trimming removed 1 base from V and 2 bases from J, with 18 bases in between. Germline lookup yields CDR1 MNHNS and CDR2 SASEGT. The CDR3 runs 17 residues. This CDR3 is CASSEDGSRGIPYEQYF. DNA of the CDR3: TGTGCCAGCAGTGAAGACGGGAGCAGGGGGATTCCCTACGAGCAGTACTTC.

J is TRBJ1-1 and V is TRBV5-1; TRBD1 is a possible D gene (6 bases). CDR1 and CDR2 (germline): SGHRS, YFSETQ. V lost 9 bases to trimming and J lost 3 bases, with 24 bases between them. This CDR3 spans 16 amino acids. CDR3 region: CANYRDTDRLYTEAFF. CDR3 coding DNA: TGCGCCAACTACCGGGACACGGATCGTTTGTACACTGAAGCTTTCTTT.

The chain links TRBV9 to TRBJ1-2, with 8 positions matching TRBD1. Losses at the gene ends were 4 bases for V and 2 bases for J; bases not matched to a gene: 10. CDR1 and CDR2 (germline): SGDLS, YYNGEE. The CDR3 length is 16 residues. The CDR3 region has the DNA TGTGCCAGCAGCCAGGGACAGGCATCTTTGAACTATGGCTACACCTTC. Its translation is CASSQGQASLNYGYTF.

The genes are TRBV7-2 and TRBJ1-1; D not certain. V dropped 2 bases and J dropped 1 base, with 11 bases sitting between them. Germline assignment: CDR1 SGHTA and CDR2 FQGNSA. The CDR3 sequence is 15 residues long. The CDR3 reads CASSLSRRGNTEAFF. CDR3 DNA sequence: TGTGCCAGCAGCTTAAGTCGACGAGGGAACACTGAAGCTTTCTTT.

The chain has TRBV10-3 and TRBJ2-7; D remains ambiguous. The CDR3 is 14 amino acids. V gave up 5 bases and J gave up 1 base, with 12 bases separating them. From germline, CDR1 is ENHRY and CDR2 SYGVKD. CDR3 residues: CAISWVAESYEQYF. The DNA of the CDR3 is TGTGCCATCAGTTGGGTCGCGGAATCCTACGAGCAGTACTTC.

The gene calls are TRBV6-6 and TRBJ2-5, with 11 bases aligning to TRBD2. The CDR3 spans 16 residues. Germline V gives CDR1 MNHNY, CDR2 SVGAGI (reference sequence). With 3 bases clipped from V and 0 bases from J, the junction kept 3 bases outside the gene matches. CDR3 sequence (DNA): TGTGCCAGCAGTTATAGCGGGGGGGCCTACCAAGAGACCCAGTACTTC. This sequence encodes CASSYSGGAYQETQYF.